The 5 T cell receptor beta chains given below trace back to one sample, sequenced in a study of T cell clonotyping in hematopoietic cell transplantation (dated by TCRdb to about 2021). The method was the immunoSEQ multiplex PCR assay. The source is immuneACCESS, and TCRdb retained only in-frame sequences with V and J called. Part of the clones is not carried over; for the studies checked, unresolved V genes explain less than half of this, and the remainder is unexplained. The sample table records approximately 26,000 clones; about 93% of these occur just once. The ten largest clones add up to around 2.1% of the sample. What the time point label conveys for this sample: recipient sample about 28 days before transplant, after cytoreduction. Specimen: peripheral blood mononuclear cells, collected before stem cell transplant. All receptors come from a man between 50 and 59 years old with acute myeloid leukemia. Some clones in this sample may be carry-over from other donors' samples.

This clone has only a few counts. The V gene is TRBV19, the J gene TRBJ2-2; tentatively, D is TRBD2 (5 bases). CDR1 is LNHDA, CDR2 SQIVND, per germline (reference sequence). This CDR3 is built from 13 residues. V was pared by 7 bases and J by 1 base, with 7 bases between. Here the CDR3 DNA reads TGTGCCAGTAATGGAGGGAACACCGGGGAGCTGTTTTTT. This translates into CASNGGNTGELFF. The full variable domain, in which reference TRBV19 and TRBJ2-2 provide the parts outside the CDR3, is DGGITQSPKYLFRKEGQNVTLSCEQNLNHDAMYWYRQDPGQGLRLIYYSQIVNDFQKGDIAEGYSVSREKKESFPLTVTSAQKNPTAFYLCASNGGNTGELFFGEGSRLTVL.

The chain couples TRBV19 to TRBJ1-2, with D perhaps TRBD1 (5 bases). CDR3 length: 13 residues. Germline loops: CDR1 LNHDA, CDR2 SQIVND (reference sequence). V was clipped by 6 bases and J by 8 bases, with 16 bases between them. In DNA form, the CDR3 reads TGTGCCAGTAGCTCGGACAACCAGAGGGGCTACACCTTC. Translating it yields CASSSDNQRGYTF.

This chain uses TRBV28 with TRBJ1-2; D is unclear. Trimming left V 3 bases short and J 2 bases short, with 4 bases between. This CDR3 spans 12 amino acids. Germline V gene lookup returns CDR1 MDHEN and CDR2 SYDVKM. The CDR3 coding sequence is TGTGCCAGCAGTTTGTGGAACTATGGCTACACCTTC. This translates into CASSLWNYGYTF.

The CDR3 nucleotides read TGTGCCAGCAGCCGAGTAAGGGGGGCCACAGATACGCAGTATTTT. Translated: CASSRVRGATDTQYF. The rearrangement links TRBV7-8 to TRBJ2-3; D is perhaps TRBD1 or TRBD2 (6 bases each). Per germline, CDR1 SGHVS and CDR2 FQNEAQ. CDR3 length: 15 amino acids. V lost 5 bases, J lost 2 bases, and 14 bases lay in between.

The CDR3 region has the DNA TGTGCCAGCAGTTACGGAAACAGGGGGGAACTGTTTTTT. This translates into CASSYGNRGELFF. V and J are TRBV6-5 and TRBJ1-4; 8 bases are shared with TRBD1. Germline V CDR1 and CDR2: MNHEY, SVGAGI. The CDR3 loop spans 13 amino acids. Germline trimming cut 2 bases from V and 12 bases from J; bases unmatched to any gene: 5.